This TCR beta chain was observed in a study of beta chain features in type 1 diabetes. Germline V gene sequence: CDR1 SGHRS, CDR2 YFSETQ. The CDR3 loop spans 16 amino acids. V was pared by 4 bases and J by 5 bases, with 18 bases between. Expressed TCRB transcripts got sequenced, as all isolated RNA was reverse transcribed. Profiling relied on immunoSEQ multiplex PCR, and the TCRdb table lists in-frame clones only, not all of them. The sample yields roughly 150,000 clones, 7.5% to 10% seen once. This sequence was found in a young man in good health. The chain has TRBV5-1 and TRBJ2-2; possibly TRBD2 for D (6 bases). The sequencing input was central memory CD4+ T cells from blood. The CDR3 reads CASSLSLVAGTGELFF. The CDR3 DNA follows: TGCGCCAGCAGCCTCAGCTTAGTCGCGGGGACCGGGGAGCTGTTTTTT.